A single sample gave rise to the 2 T cell receptor beta chains below, sequenced in a study of cytomegalovirus exposure and HLA in healthy donors. The study ran its PCR with 60 Vbeta and 13 Jbeta primers. Profiled with immunoSEQ multiplex PCR; TCRdb holds only in-frame clones, not every one. Seen here are tens of thousands of clones, 78% observed once, and the top ten hold 4% to 5.5%. The sequenced material came from PBMCs. The receptors stem from a male donor in good health and CMV-seropositive.

CDR3 sequence reads: CASSSEQGASGNTIYF. Here the CDR3 DNA reads TGTGCCAGCAGCTCCGAACAGGGGGCTTCTGGAAACACCATATATTTT. The chain employs TRBV7-6 and TRBJ1-3, with 9 bases matching TRBD1. The CDR3 sequence is 16 residues long. With V trimmed by 4 bases and J by 1 base, 5 bases remained unmatched. Looked up from germline, CDR1 is SGHVS and CDR2 is FNYEAQ.

The CDR3 region has the DNA TGTGCCAGCAGCCCGAATGTAGGACTAGCGGGAGCCCATGAGCAGTTCTTC. Encoded protein: CASSPNVGLAGAHEQFF. This chain connects TRBV4-2 to TRBJ2-1; the match to TRBD2 covers 13 bases. Per the germline V gene, CDR1 is LGHNA and CDR2 is YNFKEQ. The CDR3 length is 17 residues. Trimming took 4 bases from V and 8 from J; bases not matched to a gene: 11.